The 9 T cell receptor beta chains below all came from one sample that was sequenced in a study of T-cell reconstitution after alpha-beta-depleted transplantation in children. Overall study results and limits: Expanded clones from the graft, numbering several hundred, reportedly supplied alpha-beta T cells about two months after transplant.

Which antigens these TCRs recognize remains unknown. The TCRbeta library incorporated unique molecular identifiers. A single record per CDR3 protein comes from TCRdb applying MiXCR to the PCR reads. The sample has around 31,000 distinct CDR3 sequences; under 6.5% are singletons. The material sequenced was peripheral blood, taken 60 days after TCRalphabeta/CD19-depleted stem cell transplant. The receptors shown here come from a child younger than two who had a stem cell transplant for acute myeloid leukemia, so the T cells may come from the graft donor.

In its sample, this clonotype was seen many times. This chain connects TRBV9 to TRBJ1-2; TRBD1 is a possible D gene (6 bases). Germline CDR1 and CDR2: SGDLS and YYNGEE. Trimming cost V 3 bases and J 8 bases, with 20 bases left between them. This CDR3 region has 15 residues. This CDR3 is CASSGPPTGADGYTF. DNA of the CDR3: TGTGCCAGCAGCGGGCCCCCAACGGGGGCTGACGGCTACACCTTC.

In this sample, this clonotype turned up many times. The chain carries TRBV5-4 and TRBJ1-1, with D possibly matching TRBD1 (5 bases). This CDR3 contains 13 residues. The germline CDR1 and CDR2 sequences are SGHNT and YYREEE (reference sequence). The V end lost 5 bases, the J end lost 1 base, and 9 bases lay between the germline ends. The CDR3 sequence: CASSSGQNTEAFF. The CDR3 DNA reads as TGTGCCAGCAGTTCCGGACAGAACACTGAAGCTTTCTTT.

At least ten counts were recorded for this clonotype. This sequence joins TRBV6-6 and TRBJ1-2; TRBD1 is a possible D gene (6 bases). The germline gives CDR1 MNHNY, CDR2 SVGAGI (reference sequence). The CDR3 totals 11 residues. V was cut by 11 bases and J by 7 bases, with 14 bases left in between. The CDR3, as DNA: TGTGCCGCAGGGGAGGGTCTTGGCTACACCTTC. This sequence encodes CAAGEGLGYTF.

This clonotype turned up a few times. The CDR3 loop reads CASLGTHYGYTF. The DNA of the CDR3 is TGTGCCAGCCTCGGGACCCACTATGGCTACACCTTC. This chain connects TRBV12-3 or TRBV12-4 to TRBJ1-2; D might be TRBD1 (5 bases). The CDR3 has 12 residues. The V and J ends lost 8 bases and 3 bases respectively, with 10 bases between them.

This clonotype occurred many times. J is TRBJ2-7 and V is TRBV20-1, with TRBD2 as a possible D gene (5 bases). CDR1 is DFQATT, CDR2 SNEGSKA, per germline (reference sequence). The CDR3 is 13 amino acids. Trimming pared 1 base from V and 7 bases from J, leaving 14 bases between. DNA for the CDR3: TGCAGTGCTAGAGCCCGGGGTAGCCTAGAGCAGTACTTC. Its protein product is CSARARGSLEQYF.

At least ten counts were recorded for this clonotype. The chain has TRBV7-2 and TRBJ2-5; D remains ambiguous. The V end lost 1 base, the J end lost 4 bases, and 7 bases lay between the germline ends. The germline V gene encodes CDR1 SGHTA and CDR2 FQGNSA. CDR3 size: 13 residues. The CDR3 sequence: CASSLVRGETQYF. CDR3 DNA: TGTGCCAGCAGCTTAGTGCGCGGAGAGACCCAGTACTTC. Full variable domain (remainder filled in from reference TRBV7-2 and TRBJ2-5): GAGVSQSPSNKVTEKGKDVELRCDPISGHTALYWYRQSLGQGLEFLIYFQGNSAPDKSGLPSDRFSAERTGGSVSTLTIQRTQQEDSAVYLCASSLVRGETQYFGPGTRLLVL.

This clonotype was found many times. The V call is TRBV9, the J call TRBJ2-5; the match to TRBD2 covers 7 bases. This CDR3 region has 13 residues. The V segment lost 0 bases and the J segment 5 bases; nucleotides outside the gene matches: 1. Germline loops: CDR1 SGDLS, CDR2 YYNGEE. CDR3 sequence: CASSVVGGETQYF. CDR3 DNA sequence: TGTGCCAGCAGCGTAGTGGGAGGGGAGACCCAGTACTTC.

This clonotype appeared many times. The chain employs TRBV27 and TRBJ2-7; 10 bases fit TRBD1. Germline V gene lookup returns CDR1 MNHEY and CDR2 SMNVEV (reference sequence). Losses at the gene ends were 0 bases for V and 2 bases for J; bases not matched to a gene: 4. The CDR3 has 16 amino acids. The CDR3 nucleotides are TGTGCCAGCAGTTTATCGACCGGACAGGGGGCCTACGAGCAGTACTTC. Protein sequence: CASSLSTGQGAYEQYF.

This sequence joins TRBV5-6 and TRBJ2-4, with 13 nucleotides matching TRBD2. The germline V gene encodes CDR1 SGHDT and CDR2 YYEEEE. V gave up 0 bases and J gave up 4 bases; unmatched junction bases: 1. The CDR3 covers 16 residues. In nucleotides, the CDR3 is TGTGCCAGCAGCTTGGAACTAGCGGGAGGGAAAAACATTCAGTACTTC. It encodes CASSLELAGGKNIQYF.